These 14 T cell receptor beta chains were sequenced from one sample in a study of cytomegalovirus exposure and HLA in healthy donors. With 60 Vbeta and 13 Jbeta primers, the PCR was carried out. Measured with immunoSEQ multiplex PCR; TCRdb has only the in-frame clones, and not every one. The table shows about 120,000 clones, with approximately 80% occurring only once. The sample was PBMCs. Receptors were obtained from a woman younger than 35 in good health and CMV-seronegative.

The chain recombines TRBV5-6 with TRBJ1-4; D is uncertain. Germline loops: CDR1 SGHDT, CDR2 YYEEEE. V shed 4 bases and J shed 7 bases, with 11 bases lying between them. This CDR3 has 13 residues. The CDR3 nucleotides are TGTGCCAGCAGCGTTATTCGGGGTGAAAAACTGTTTTTT. This translates into CASSVIRGEKLFF.

This clone showed up just a few times. V is TRBV5-1 and J is TRBJ1-1; 8 bases line up with TRBD1. V was pared by 0 bases and J by 0 bases, with 7 bases of the junction left unmatched. The germline V gene encodes CDR1 SGHRS and CDR2 YFSETQ. The CDR3 length is 17 residues. CDR3 residues: CASSLGQGRLMNTEAFF. In nucleotides, the CDR3 is TGCGCCAGCAGCTTGGGACAGGGGAGACTAATGAACACTGAAGCTTTCTTT.

The gene calls are TRBV2 and TRBJ2-1, with unresolved D. There are 15 residues in the CDR3. V was clipped by 8 bases and J by 6 bases, with 20 bases between them. Germline CDR1 is SNHLY and CDR2 is FYNNEI. Written as DNA, the CDR3 is TGTGCCAGCTTGCCCCCCCCGAGCCGCGGCAATGAGCAGTTCTTC. It is translated as CASLPPPSRGNEQFF.

The chain combines TRBV5-4 with TRBJ1-2; 9 nucleotides line up with TRBD1. CDR3 length: 17 amino acids. Per the germline V gene, CDR1 is SGHNT and CDR2 is YYREEE (reference sequence). The trim removed 4 bases at V and 1 base at J, leaving 11 bases unmatched. The CDR3 is CASSPGTGPYLNYGYTF. CDR3 bases: TGTGCCAGCAGCCCCGGGACAGGGCCTTATCTTAACTATGGCTACACCTTC.

The J gene is TRBJ2-3, the V gene TRBV9; possible D gene TRBD1, 5 bases. The CDR3 spans 14 residues. V was shortened by 4 bases and J by 2 bases, with 11 bases between the two germline ends. Per germline, CDR1 SGDLS and CDR2 YYNGEE. The CDR3 DNA follows: TGTGCCAGCAGCCGATACGGACACACAGATACGCAGTATTTT. This codes for CASSRYGHTDTQYF.

The chain uses TRBV5-6 and TRBJ1-5, with D uncertain. Trimming pared 0 bases from V and 0 bases from J, leaving 7 bases between. Per the germline V gene, CDR1 is SGHDT and CDR2 is YYEEEE. The CDR3 sequence is 15 residues long. The CDR3 spells CASSLVPDSNQPQHF. In DNA form, the CDR3 reads TGTGCCAGCAGCTTGGTCCCAGATAGCAATCAGCCCCAGCATTTT.

This rearrangement joins TRBV6-6 to TRBJ1-5; tentative D call: TRBD1 (5 bases). CDR3 length equals 14 residues. The germline V and J ends were trimmed by 6 bases and 1 base, with 10 bases remaining between them. CDR1 MNHNY and CDR2 SVGAGI come from the germline V gene (reference sequence). CDR3 DNA sequence: TGTGCCAGCAGACTCGACAGCAGCAATCAGCCCCAGCATTTT. Translating it yields CASRLDSSNQPQHF.

The J gene is TRBJ1-5, the V gene TRBV2; D remains ambiguous. V was cut by 2 bases and J by 9 bases, with 14 bases left in between. CDR1 is SNHLY and CDR2 is FYNNEI in the germline V gene. CDR3 length equals 14 residues. The CDR3 sequence is CASSEMGVVSPQHF. CDR3 bases: TGTGCCAGCAGTGAAATGGGAGTCGTATCGCCCCAGCATTTT.

The V gene is TRBV18, the J gene TRBJ1-4; the match to TRBD1 covers 9 bases. The V and J ends lost 4 bases and 2 bases, in that order; junction bases with no gene match: 11. In germline, CDR1 is KGHSH, CDR2 LQKENI. This CDR3 spans 18 amino acids. The CDR3 loop reads CASSLSGTGLPTNEKLFF. DNA for the CDR3: TGTGCCAGCTCACTCTCCGGGACAGGGCTTCCGACTAATGAAAAACTGTTTTTT. The full variable domain, its missing parts supplied by reference TRBV18 and TRBJ1-4, is NAGVMQNPRHLVRRRGQEARLRCSPMKGHSHVYWYRQLPEEGLKFMVYLQKENIIDESGMPKERFSAEFPKEGPSILRIQQVVRGDSAAYFCASSLSGTGLPTNEKLFFGSGTQLSVL.

The J gene is TRBJ1-5, the V gene TRBV19; D is unresolved. V was trimmed by 5 bases and J by 6 bases, leaving 8 bases between them. Germline V lookup: CDR1 LNHDA, CDR2 SQIVND (reference sequence). This CDR3 has 12 residues. CDR3 in amino acids: CASSYITQPQHF. The CDR3 coding sequence is TGTGCCAGTAGTTACATTACTCAGCCCCAGCATTTT.

This clone was observed a handful of times. This chain uses TRBV23-1 with TRBJ2-7, with 7 bases fitting TRBD1. TRBV23-1 is annotated as an ORF whose role is uncertain. With V trimmed by 4 bases and J by 6 bases, 15 bases remained unmatched. The CDR3 is 16 amino acids. Written as DNA, the CDR3 is TGCGCCAGCAGTCCAGGGGGTGGGACCGATGTATCCGAGCAGTACTTC. Residues: CASSPGGGTDVSEQYF.

The count of this clone is one. V and J are TRBV5-6 and TRBJ1-5; D remains unclear. The CDR3 covers 14 residues. Germline V gene sequence: CDR1 SGHDT, CDR2 YYEEEE. V was trimmed by 1 base and J by 3 bases, leaving 8 bases between them. The CDR3 DNA reads TGTGCCAGCAGCTTGAGAGGGAACAATCAGCCCCAGCATTTT. It yields the protein CASSLRGNNQPQHF.

The rearrangement joins TRBV7-2 to TRBJ2-7; TRBD1 aligns across 9 bases. The CDR3 covers 15 residues. V was clipped by 5 bases and J by 6 bases; unmatched bases: 11. Germline V lookup: CDR1 SGHTA, CDR2 FQGNSA. CDR3 residues: CASSINRGPRGEQYF. The CDR3 coding sequence is TGTGCCAGCAGCATAAACAGGGGGCCCCGCGGCGAGCAGTACTTC.

The chain has TRBV5-1 and TRBJ1-4; maybe TRBD1 (5 bases). CDR1 and CDR2 from the germline V gene are SGHRS and YFSETQ. Trimming cost V 0 bases and J 8 bases, with 14 bases left between them. This CDR3 contains 15 residues. CDR3 coding DNA: TGCGCCAGCAGCTTGGCGGGGGGACTTCAGGAAAAACTGTTTTTT. It yields the protein CASSLAGGLQEKLFF.